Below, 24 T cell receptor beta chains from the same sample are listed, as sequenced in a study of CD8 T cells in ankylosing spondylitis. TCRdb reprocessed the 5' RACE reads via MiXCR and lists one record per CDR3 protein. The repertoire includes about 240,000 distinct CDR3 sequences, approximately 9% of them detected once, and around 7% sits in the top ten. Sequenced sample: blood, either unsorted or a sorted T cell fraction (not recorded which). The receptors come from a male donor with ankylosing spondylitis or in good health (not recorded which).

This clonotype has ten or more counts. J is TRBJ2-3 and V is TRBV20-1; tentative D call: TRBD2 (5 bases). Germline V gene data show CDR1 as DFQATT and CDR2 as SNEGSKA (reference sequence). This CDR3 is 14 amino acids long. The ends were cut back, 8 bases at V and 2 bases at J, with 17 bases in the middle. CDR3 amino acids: CSSTRTGFTDTQYF. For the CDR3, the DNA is TGCAGTAGTACCCGGACTGGTTTCACAGATACGCAGTATTTT.

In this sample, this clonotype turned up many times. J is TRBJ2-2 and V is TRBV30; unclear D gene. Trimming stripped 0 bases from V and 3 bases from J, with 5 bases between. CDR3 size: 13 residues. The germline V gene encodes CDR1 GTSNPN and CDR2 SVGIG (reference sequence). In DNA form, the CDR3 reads TGTGCCTGGAGTGTAATCCACACCGGGGAGCTGTTTTTT. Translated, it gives CAWSVIHTGELFF.

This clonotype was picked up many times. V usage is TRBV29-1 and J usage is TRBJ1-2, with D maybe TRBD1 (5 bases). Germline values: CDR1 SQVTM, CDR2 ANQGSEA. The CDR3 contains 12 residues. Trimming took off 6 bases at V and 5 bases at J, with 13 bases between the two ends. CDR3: CSVAGTDYGYTF. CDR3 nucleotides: TGCAGCGTAGCCGGGACGGATTATGGCTACACCTTC.

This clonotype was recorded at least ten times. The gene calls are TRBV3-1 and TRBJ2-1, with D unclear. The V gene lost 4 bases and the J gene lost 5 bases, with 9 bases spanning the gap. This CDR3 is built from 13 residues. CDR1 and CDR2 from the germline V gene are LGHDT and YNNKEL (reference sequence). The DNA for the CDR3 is TGTGCCAGCAGCCTCTCGAGGAACAATGAGCAGTTCTTC. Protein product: CASSLSRNNEQFF.

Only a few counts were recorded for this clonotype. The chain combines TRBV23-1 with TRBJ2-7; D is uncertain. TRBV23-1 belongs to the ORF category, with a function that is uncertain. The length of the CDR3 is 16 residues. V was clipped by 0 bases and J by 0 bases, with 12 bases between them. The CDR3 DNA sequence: TGCGCCAGCAGTCAATCCGGTCCACGGAGCTCCTACGAGCAGTACTTC. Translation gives CASSQSGPRSSYEQYF.

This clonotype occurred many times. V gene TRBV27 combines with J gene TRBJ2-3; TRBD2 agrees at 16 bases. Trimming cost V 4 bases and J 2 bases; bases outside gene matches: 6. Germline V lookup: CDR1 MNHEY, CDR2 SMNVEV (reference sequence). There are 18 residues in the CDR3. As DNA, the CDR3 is TGTGCCAGCAGTTCCCTCGGGACTAGCGGGAGGGCCACAGATACGCAGTATTTT. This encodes CASSSLGTSGRATDTQYF.

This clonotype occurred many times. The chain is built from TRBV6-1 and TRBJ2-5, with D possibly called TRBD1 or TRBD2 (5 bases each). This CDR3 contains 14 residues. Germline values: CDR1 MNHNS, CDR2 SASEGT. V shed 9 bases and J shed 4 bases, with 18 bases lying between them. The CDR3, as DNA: TGTGCCAGTAACGCAAGGGGCGCGGGAGAGACCCAGTACTTC. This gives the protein CASNARGAGETQYF.

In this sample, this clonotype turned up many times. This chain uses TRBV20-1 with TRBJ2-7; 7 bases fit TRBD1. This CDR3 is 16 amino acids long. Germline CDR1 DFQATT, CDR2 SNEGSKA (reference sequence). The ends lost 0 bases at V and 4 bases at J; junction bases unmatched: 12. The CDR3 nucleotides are TGCAGTGCTAGAGAATTTCCGGGACAGACCTTTTACGAGCAGTACTTC. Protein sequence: CSAREFPGQTFYEQYF.

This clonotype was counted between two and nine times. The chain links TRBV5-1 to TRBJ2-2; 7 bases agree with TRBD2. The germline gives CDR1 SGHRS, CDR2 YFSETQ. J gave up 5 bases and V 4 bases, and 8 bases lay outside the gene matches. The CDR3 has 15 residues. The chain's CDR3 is CASSNARERTGELFF. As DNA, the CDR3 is TGCGCCAGCAGCAACGCGCGGGAGCGGACCGGGGAGCTGTTTTTT.

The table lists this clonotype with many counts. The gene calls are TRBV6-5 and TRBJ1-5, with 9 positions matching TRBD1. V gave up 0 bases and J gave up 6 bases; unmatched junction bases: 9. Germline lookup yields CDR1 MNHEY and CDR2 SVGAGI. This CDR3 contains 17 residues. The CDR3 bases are TGTGCCAGCAGTTACTCAACGACAGGGGGGATCACTCAGCCCCAGCATTTT. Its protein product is CASSYSTTGGITQPQHF.

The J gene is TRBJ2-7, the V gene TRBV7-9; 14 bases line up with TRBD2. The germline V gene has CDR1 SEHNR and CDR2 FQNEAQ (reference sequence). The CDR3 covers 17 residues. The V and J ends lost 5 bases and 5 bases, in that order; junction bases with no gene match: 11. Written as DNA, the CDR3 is TGTGCCAGCAGCCCAAACCCGGGACTAGCGGGAGTGGACGAGCAGTACTTC. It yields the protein CASSPNPGLAGVDEQYF.

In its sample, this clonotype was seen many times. The CDR3 DNA reads as TGTGCCAGCAGCCCCGGAAGGGCCCGTCAGCCCCAGCATTTT. Translated, it gives CASSPGRARQPQHF. The chain uses TRBV7-8 and TRBJ1-5; D is unclear. The CDR3 loop spans 14 amino acids. Trimming pared 5 bases from V and 6 bases from J, leaving 14 bases between. Germline values: CDR1 SGHVS, CDR2 FQNEAQ.

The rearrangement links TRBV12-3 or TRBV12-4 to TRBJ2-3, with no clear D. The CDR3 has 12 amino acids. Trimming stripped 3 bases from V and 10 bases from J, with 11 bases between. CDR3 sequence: CASSLGQLAQYF. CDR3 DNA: TGTGCCAGCAGTTTGGGCCAGTTGGCGCAGTATTTT.

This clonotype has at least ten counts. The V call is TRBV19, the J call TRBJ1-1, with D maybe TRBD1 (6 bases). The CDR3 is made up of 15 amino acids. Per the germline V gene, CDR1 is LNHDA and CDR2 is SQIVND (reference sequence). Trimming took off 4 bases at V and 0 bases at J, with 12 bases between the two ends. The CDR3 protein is CASSTPDRLNTEAFF. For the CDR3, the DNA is TGTGCCAGTAGTACCCCGGACAGACTGAACACTGAAGCTTTCTTT.

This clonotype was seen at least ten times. This CDR3 reads CASSLSRGQSTRGGYTF. In nucleotides, the CDR3 is TGTGCCAGCAGCCTTTCACGGGGACAGAGTACTAGAGGTGGCTACACCTTC. The gene calls are TRBV3-1 and TRBJ1-2; 7 nucleotides match TRBD1. The germline gives CDR1 LGHDT, CDR2 YNNKEL (reference sequence). The J segment lost 7 bases and the V segment lost 4 bases, leaving 18 bases of the junction unmatched. This CDR3 region has 17 residues.

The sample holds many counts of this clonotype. CDR3 region: CAISEGAKETQYF. In nucleotides, the CDR3 is TGTGCCATCAGTGAGGGGGCGAAAGAGACCCAGTACTTC. The chain uses TRBV10-3 and TRBJ2-5; tentative D call: TRBD1 (5 bases). This CDR3 contains 13 residues. The V gene's germline CDR1 is ENHRY and CDR2 SYGVKD. The V end lost 2 bases, the J end lost 3 bases, and 7 bases lay between the germline ends.

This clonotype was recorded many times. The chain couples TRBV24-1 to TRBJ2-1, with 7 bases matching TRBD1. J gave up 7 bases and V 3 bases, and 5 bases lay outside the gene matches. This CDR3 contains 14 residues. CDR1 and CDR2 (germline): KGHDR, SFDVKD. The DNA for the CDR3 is TGTGCCACCAGTGATCCCGGGACAGCTAATGAGCAGTTCTTC. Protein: CATSDPGTANEQFF.

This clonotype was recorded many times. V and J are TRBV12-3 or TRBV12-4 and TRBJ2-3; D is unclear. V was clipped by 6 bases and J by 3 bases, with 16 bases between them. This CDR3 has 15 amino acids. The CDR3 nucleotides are TGTGCCAGCAGCTACGGGCCTAGGAGTACAGATACGCAGTATTTT. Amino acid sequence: CASSYGPRSTDTQYF.

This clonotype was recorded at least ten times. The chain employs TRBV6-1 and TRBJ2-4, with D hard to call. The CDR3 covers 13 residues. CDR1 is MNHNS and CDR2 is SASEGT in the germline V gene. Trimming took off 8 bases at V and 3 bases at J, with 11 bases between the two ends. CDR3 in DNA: TGTGCCAGCTGTGCGTGGGGCAAAAACATTCAGTACTTC. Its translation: CASCAWGKNIQYF.

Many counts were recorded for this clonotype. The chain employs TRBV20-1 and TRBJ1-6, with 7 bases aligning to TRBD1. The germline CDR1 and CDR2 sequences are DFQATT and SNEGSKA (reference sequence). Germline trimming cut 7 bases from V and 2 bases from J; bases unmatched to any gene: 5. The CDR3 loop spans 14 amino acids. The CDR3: CSVRGGPYNSPLHF. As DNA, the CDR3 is TGCAGTGTCAGGGGGGGCCCCTATAATTCACCCCTCCACTTT.

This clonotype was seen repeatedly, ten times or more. In DNA, the CDR3 is TGCAGTGCTAGTTCAGGGTCAGCCAATCAGCCCCAGCATTTT. Translated: CSASSGSANQPQHF. The chain couples TRBV20-1 to TRBJ1-5; D may be TRBD1 (5 bases). From germline, CDR1 is DFQATT and CDR2 SNEGSKA (reference sequence). V was shortened by 3 bases and J by 3 bases, with 12 bases between the two germline ends. The CDR3 is 14 amino acids.

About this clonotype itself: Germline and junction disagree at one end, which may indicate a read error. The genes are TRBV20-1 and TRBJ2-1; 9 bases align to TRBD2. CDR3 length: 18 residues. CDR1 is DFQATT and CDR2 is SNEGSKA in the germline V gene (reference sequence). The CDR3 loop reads CSASWWLAGSSSYNVQFF. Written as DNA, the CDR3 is TGCAGTGCTAGTTGGTGGCTAGCGGGATCCAGCTCCTACAATGTGCAGTTCTTC.

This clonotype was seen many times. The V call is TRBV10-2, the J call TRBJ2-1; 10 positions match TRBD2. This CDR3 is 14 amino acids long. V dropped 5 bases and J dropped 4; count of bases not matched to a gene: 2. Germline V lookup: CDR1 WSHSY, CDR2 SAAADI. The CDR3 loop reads CASSSGRGYNEQFF. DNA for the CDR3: TGCGCCAGCAGTAGCGGGAGGGGGTACAATGAGCAGTTCTTC.

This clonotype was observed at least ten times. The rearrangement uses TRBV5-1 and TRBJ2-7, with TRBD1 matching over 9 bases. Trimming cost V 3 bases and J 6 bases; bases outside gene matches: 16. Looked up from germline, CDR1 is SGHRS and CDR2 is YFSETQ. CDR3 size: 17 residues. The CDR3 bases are TGCGCCAGCAGCTGGGGACAGGGAAGCCCGATTGTAATCGAGCAGTACTTC. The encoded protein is CASSWGQGSPIVIEQYF.